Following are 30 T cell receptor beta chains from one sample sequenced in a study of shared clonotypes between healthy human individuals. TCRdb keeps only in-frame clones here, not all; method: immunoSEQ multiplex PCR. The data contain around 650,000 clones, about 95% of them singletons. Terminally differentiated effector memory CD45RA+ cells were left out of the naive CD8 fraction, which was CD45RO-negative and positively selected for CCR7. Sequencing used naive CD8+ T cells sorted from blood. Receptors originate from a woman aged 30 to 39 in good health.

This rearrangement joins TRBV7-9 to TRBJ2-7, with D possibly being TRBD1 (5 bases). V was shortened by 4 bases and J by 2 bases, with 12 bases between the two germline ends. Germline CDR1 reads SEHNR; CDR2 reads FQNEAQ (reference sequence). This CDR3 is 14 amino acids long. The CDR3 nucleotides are TGTGCCAGCAGCTACGCAGGGCGCCCCTACGAGCAGTACTTC. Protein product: CASSYAGRPYEQYF. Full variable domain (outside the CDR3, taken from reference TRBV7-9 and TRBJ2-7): DTGVSQNPRHKITKRGQNVTFRCDPISEHNRLYWYRQTLGQGPEFLTYFQNEAQLEKSRLLSDRFSAERPKGSFSTLEIQRTEQGDSAMYLCASSYAGRPYEQYFGPGTRLTVT.

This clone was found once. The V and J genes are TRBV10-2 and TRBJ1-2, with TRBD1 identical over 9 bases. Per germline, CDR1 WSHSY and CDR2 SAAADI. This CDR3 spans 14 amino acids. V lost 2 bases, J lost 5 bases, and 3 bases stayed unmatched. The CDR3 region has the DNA TGCGCCAGCAGTGAGGAGGACAGGGGATATGGCTACACCTTC. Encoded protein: CASSEEDRGYGYTF.

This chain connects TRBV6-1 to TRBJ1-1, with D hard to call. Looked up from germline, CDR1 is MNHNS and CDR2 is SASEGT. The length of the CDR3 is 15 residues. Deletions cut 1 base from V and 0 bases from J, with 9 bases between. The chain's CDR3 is CASSEGGWVNTEAFF. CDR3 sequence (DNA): TGTGCCAGCAGTGAAGGGGGTTGGGTGAACACTGAAGCTTTCTTT.

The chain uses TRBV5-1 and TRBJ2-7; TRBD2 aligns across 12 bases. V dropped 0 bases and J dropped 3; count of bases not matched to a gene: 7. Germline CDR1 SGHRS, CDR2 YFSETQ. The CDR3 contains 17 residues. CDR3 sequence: CASSLVATSGRNYEQYF. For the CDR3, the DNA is TGCGCCAGCAGCTTGGTGGCGACTAGCGGGAGAAACTACGAGCAGTACTTC.

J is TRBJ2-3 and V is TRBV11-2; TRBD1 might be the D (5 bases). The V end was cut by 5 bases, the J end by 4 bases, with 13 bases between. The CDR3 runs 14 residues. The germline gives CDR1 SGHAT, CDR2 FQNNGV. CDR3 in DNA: TGTGCCAGCAGCAGAGACTTAGGGGCAGATACGCAGTATTTT. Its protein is CASSRDLGADTQYF.

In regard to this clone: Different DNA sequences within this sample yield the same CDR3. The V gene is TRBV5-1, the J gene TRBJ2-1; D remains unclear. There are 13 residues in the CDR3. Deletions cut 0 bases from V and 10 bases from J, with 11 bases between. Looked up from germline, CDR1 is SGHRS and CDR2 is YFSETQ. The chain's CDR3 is CASSLAGPQEQFF. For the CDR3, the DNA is TGCGCCAGCAGCTTGGCTGGGCCTCAGGAGCAGTTCTTC.

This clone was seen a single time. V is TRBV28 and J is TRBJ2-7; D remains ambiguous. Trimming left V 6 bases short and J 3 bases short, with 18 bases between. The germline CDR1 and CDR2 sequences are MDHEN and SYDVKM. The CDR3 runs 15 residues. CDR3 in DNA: TGTGCCAGCAGACCTTCCCCCGGTCCTTTCTACGAGCAGTACTTC. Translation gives CASRPSPGPFYEQYF.

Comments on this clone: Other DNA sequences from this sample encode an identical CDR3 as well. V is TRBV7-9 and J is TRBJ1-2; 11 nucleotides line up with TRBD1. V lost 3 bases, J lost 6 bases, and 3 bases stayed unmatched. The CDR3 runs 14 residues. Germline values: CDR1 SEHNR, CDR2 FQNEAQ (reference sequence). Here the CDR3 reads CASSLGQGVHGYTF. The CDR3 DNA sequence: TGTGCCAGCAGCTTGGGACAGGGGGTACATGGCTACACCTTC.

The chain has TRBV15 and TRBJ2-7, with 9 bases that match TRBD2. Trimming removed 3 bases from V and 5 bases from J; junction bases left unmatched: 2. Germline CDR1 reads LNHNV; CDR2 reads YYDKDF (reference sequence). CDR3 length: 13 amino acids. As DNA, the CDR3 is TGTGCCACCAGCAGTAGCGGGAGCGACGAGCAGTACTTC. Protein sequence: CATSSSGSDEQYF.

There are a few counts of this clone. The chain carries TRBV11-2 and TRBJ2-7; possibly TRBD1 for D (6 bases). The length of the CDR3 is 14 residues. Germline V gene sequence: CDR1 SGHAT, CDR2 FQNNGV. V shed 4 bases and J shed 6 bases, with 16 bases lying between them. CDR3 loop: CASSSRTTGPEQYF. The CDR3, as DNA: TGTGCCAGCAGCTCCCGAACAACAGGGCCCGAGCAGTACTTC.

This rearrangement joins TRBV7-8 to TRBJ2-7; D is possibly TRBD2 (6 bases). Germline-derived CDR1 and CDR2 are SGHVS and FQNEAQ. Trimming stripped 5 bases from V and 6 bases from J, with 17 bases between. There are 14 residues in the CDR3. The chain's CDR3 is CASSPRDWGGEQYF. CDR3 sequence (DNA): TGTGCCAGCAGCCCCAGGGACTGGGGCGGCGAGCAGTACTTC.

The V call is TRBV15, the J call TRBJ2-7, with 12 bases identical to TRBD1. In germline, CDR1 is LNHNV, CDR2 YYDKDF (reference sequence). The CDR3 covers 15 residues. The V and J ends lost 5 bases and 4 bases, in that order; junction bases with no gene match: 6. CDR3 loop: CATSAPGQGAYEQYF. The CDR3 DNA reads TGTGCCACCAGCGCTCCGGGACAGGGGGCTTACGAGCAGTACTTC.

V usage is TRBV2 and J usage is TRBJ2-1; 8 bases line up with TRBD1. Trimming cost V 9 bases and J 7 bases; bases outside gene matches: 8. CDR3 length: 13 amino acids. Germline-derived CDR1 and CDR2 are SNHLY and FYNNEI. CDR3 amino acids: CARRQGRLNEQFF. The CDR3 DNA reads TGTGCCAGAAGACAGGGGCGGCTGAATGAGCAGTTCTTC.

The CDR3 DNA follows: TGTGCCAGCAGCACACTGGCCCGGGACAGGGAGTTCTTTGAGCAGTTCTTC. Translating gives CASSTLARDREFFEQFF. The chain recombines TRBV5-6 with TRBJ2-1; 9 nucleotides match TRBD1. The CDR3 sequence is 17 residues long. The V gene's germline CDR1 is SGHDT and CDR2 YYEEEE. V was pared by 4 bases and J by 9 bases, with 17 bases of the junction left unmatched. The full variable domain, its missing parts supplied by reference TRBV5-6 and TRBJ2-1, is DAGVTQSPTHLIKTRGQQVTLRCSPKSGHDTVSWYQQALGQGPQFIFQYYEEEERQRGNFPDRFSGHQFPNYSSELNVNALLLGDSALYLCASSTLARDREFFEQFFGPGTRLTVL.

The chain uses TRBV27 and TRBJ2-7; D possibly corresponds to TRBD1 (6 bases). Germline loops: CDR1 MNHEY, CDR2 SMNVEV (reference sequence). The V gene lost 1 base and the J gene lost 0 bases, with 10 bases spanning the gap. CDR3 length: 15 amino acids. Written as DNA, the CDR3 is TGTGCCAGCAGTTTATTCGGACAGAGCTCCTACGAGCAGTACTTC. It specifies CASSLFGQSSYEQYF.

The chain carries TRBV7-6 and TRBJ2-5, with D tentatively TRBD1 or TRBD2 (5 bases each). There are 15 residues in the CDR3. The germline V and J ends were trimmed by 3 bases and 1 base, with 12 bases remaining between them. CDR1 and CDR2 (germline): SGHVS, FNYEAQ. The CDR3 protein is CASSFRDVPQETQYF. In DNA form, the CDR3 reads TGTGCCAGCAGCTTCCGGGACGTACCCCAAGAGACCCAGTACTTC.

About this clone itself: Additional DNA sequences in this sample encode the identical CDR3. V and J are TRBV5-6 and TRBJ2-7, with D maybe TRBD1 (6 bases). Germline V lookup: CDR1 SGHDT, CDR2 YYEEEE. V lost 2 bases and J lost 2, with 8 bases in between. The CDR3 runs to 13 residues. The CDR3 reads CASSLGGTYEQYF. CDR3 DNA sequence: TGTGCCAGCAGCTTAGGGGGTACCTACGAGCAGTACTTC.

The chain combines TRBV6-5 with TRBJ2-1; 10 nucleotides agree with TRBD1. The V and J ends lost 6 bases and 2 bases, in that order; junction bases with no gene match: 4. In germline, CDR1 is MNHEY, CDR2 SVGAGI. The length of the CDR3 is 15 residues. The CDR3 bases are TGTGCCAGCAGATCCGGGACAGGGGCCTACAATGAGCAGTTCTTC. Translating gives CASRSGTGAYNEQFF.

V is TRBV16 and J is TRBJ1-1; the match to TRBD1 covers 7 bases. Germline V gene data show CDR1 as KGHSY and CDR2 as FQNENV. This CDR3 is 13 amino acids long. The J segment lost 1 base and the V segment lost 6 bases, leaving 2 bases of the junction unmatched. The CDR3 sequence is CASSGDRNTEAFF. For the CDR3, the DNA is TGTGCCAGCAGTGGGGACAGGAACACTGAAGCTTTCTTT.

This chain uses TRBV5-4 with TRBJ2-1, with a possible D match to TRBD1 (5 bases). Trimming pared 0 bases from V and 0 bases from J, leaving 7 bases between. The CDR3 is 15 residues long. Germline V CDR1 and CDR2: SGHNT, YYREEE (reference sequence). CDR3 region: CASSLGTSSYNEQFF. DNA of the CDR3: TGTGCCAGCAGCTTGGGGACAAGCTCCTACAATGAGCAGTTCTTC.

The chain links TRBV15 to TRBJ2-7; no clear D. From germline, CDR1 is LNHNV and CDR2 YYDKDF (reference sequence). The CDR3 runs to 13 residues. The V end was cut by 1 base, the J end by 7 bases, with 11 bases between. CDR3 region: CATSRGSLLEQYF. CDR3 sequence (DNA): TGTGCCACCAGCAGAGGTTCCCTTCTGGAGCAGTACTTC. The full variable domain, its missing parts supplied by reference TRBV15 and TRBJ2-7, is DAMVIQNPRYQVTQFGKPVTLSCSQTLNHNVMYWYQQKSSQAPKLLFHYYDKDFNNEADTPDNFQSRRPNTSFCFLDIRSPGLGDTAMYLCATSRGSLLEQYFGPGTRLTVT.

CDR3 nucleotide sequence: TGTGCCAGCAGTTCACCCGGGACTAGCGGGATTGGGGAGCTGTTTTTT. Protein: CASSSPGTSGIGELFF. This chain uses TRBV6-5 with TRBJ2-2; 13 positions agree with TRBD2. Germline V gives CDR1 MNHEY, CDR2 SVGAGI. The CDR3 length is 16 residues. V lost 4 bases to trimming and J lost 8 bases; unmatched junction nucleotides: 7.

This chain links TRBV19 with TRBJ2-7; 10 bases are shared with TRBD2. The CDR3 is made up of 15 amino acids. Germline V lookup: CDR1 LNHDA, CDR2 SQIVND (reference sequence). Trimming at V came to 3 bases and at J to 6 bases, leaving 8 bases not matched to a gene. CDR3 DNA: TGTGCCAGTAGTATTGTCACCAGCGGGAGGGGCGAGCAGTACTTC. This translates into CASSIVTSGRGEQYF.

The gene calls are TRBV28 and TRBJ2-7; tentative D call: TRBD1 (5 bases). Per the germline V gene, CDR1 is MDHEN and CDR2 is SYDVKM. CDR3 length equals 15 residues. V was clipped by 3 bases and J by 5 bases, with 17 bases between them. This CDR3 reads CASSLAQGRFHEQYF. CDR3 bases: TGTGCCAGCAGTTTGGCGCAGGGAAGGTTCCACGAGCAGTACTTC.

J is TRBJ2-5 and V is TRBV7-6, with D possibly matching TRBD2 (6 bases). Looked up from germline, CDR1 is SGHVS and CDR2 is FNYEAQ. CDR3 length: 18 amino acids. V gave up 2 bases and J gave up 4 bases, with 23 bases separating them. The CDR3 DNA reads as TGTGCCAGCAGCTTAATTCAGCGTGGAGGAGGGGTGGGAGAGACCCAGTACTTC. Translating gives CASSLIQRGGGVGETQYF.

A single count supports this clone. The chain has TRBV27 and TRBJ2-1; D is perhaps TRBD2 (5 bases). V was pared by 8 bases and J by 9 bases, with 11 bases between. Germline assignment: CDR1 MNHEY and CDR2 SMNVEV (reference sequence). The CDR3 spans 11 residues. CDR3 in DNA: TGTGCCAGCCAGACGGGAATTGAGCAGTTCTTC. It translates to CASQTGIEQFF.

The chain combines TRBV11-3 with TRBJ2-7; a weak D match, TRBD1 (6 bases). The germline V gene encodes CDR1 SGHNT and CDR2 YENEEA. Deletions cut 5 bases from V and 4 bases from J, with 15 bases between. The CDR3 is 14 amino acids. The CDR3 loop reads CASSPSGELYEQYF. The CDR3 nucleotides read TGTGCCAGCAGCCCTTCAGGGGAGTTGTACGAGCAGTACTTC.

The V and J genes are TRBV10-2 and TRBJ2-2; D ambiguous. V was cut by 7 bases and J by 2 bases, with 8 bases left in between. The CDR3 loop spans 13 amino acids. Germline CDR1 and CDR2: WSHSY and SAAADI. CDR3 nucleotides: TGCGCCAGCACGGTTGTCAACACCGGGGAGCTGTTTTTT. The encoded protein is CASTVVNTGELFF.

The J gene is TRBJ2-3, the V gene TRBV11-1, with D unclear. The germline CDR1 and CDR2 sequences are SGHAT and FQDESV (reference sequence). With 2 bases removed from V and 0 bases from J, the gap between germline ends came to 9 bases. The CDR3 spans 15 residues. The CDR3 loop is CASSLMGGSTDTQYF. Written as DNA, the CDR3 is TGTGCCAGCAGCTTAATGGGTGGGAGCACAGATACGCAGTATTTT.

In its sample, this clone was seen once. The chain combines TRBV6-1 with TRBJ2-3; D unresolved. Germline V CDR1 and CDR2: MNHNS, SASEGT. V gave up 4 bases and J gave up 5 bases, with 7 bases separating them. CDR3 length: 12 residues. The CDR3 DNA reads TGTGCCAGCAGTGGGCCGGTAGATACGCAGTATTTT. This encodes CASSGPVDTQYF.